These 23 T cell receptor beta chains share one sample of origin, sequenced in a study of shared clonotypes between healthy human individuals. Method: immunoSEQ multiplex PCR; TCRdb's copy keeps in-frame clones and lacks some. The sample has about 990,000 clones, around 82% seen once. Input material: memory CD4+ T cells from PBMCs. The subset is: CD45RA-negative fraction. These receptors all come from a man in his late teens or twenties in good health. Some clones in this sample may be carry-over from other donors' samples.

This chain uses TRBV4-1 with TRBJ2-5; D remains ambiguous. The CDR3 is 14 amino acids. Between the trimmed V and J ends, which lost 0 bases and 4 bases, there was a span of 9 bases. CDR1 MGHRA and CDR2 YSYEKL come from the germline V gene. The CDR3 sequence is CASSQDWVTETQYF. As DNA, the CDR3 is TGCGCCAGCAGCCAAGATTGGGTAACAGAGACCCAGTACTTC.

V gene TRBV5-4 combines with J gene TRBJ1-2, with a possible D match to TRBD1 (6 bases). There are 14 residues in the CDR3. Trimming shortened V by 0 bases and J by 3 bases, and 9 bases separated the two germline ends. Germline values: CDR1 SGHNT, CDR2 YYREEE (reference sequence). CDR3: CASSLDAGDYGYTF. CDR3 nucleotides: TGTGCCAGCAGCTTGGATGCAGGGGACTATGGCTACACCTTC. Full variable domain (remainder filled in from reference TRBV5-4 and TRBJ1-2): ETGVTQSPTHLIKTRGQQVTLRCSSQSGHNTVSWYQQALGQGPQFIFQYYREEENGRGNFPPRFSGLQFPNYSSELNVNALELDDSALYLCASSLDAGDYGYTFGSGTRLTVV.

The chain recombines TRBV7-2 with TRBJ2-3; weak D call: TRBD1 (5 bases). The V gene lost 5 bases and the J gene lost 3 bases, with 12 bases spanning the gap. This CDR3 contains 14 residues. CDR1 and CDR2 from the germline V gene are SGHTA and FQGNSA. The CDR3 DNA reads TGTGCCAGCAGCAAACTCACAGGTACAGATACGCAGTATTTT. It is translated as CASSKLTGTDTQYF. Supplemented by reference TRBV7-2 and TRBJ2-3, the full variable domain reads GAGVSQSPSNKVTEKGKDVELRCDPISGHTALYWYRQSLGQGLEFLIYFQGNSAPDKSGLPSDRFSAERTGGSVSTLTIQRTQQEDSAVYLCASSKLTGTDTQYFGPGTRLTVL.

The gene calls are TRBV19 and TRBJ1-4; D not resolved. CDR3 length: 13 residues. Germline V CDR1 and CDR2: LNHDA, SQIVND (reference sequence). Trimming stripped 1 base from V and 8 bases from J, with 8 bases between. CDR3 DNA sequence: TGTGCCAGTAGTATAGGGCGTGTGGAAAAACTGTTTTTT. It codes for CASSIGRVEKLFF.

J is TRBJ2-7 and V is TRBV19, with D unclear. The CDR3 length is 13 residues. Trimming shortened V by 3 bases and J by 3 bases, and 9 bases separated the two germline ends. The germline gives CDR1 LNHDA, CDR2 SQIVND (reference sequence). The CDR3 region is CASSIGEGYEQYF. The CDR3 DNA sequence: TGTGCCAGTAGTATTGGAGAAGGCTACGAGCAGTACTTC.

V and J are TRBV29-1 and TRBJ1-2; weak D call: TRBD1 (5 bases). The length of the CDR3 is 12 residues. The germline CDR1 and CDR2 sequences are SQVTM and ANQGSEA. Trimming stripped 4 bases from V and 5 bases from J, with 11 bases between. This chain's CDR3 is CSVASGGYGYTF. In DNA, the CDR3 is TGCAGCGTTGCTTCGGGGGGTTATGGCTACACCTTC.

This rearrangement joins TRBV9 to TRBJ1-2; a weak D match, TRBD1 (6 bases). Trimming cost V 6 bases and J 2 bases, with 14 bases left between them. Germline CDR1 is SGDLS and CDR2 is YYNGEE. The length of the CDR3 is 14 residues. CDR3 region: CASTGGGGNYGYTF. CDR3 nucleotides: TGTGCCAGCACCGGCGGTGGGGGCAACTATGGCTACACCTTC.

The CDR3 bases are TGCGCCAGCAGCCTGGACCTGAGCTCCTACAATGAGCAGTTCTTC. This codes for CASSLDLSSYNEQFF. The rearrangement links TRBV5-1 to TRBJ2-1, with no clear D. Trimming stripped 4 bases from V and 0 bases from J, with 11 bases between. The CDR3 has 15 amino acids. Germline lookup yields CDR1 SGHRS and CDR2 YFSETQ.

The chain links TRBV5-6 to TRBJ1-6, with 8 nucleotides matching TRBD1. Germline CDR1 reads SGHDT; CDR2 reads YYEEEE. The J segment lost 10 bases and the V segment lost 1 base, leaving 7 bases of the junction unmatched. This CDR3 comprises 15 residues. DNA of the CDR3: TGTGCCAGCAGCTTGATGTCAGGGGGCTTCTCACCCCTCCACTTT. Amino acids: CASSLMSGGFSPLHF.

This clone occurred a few times. The chain is built from TRBV5-1 and TRBJ1-1; the D is unclear. The CDR3 extends over 17 amino acids. The ends were cut back, 0 bases at V and 0 bases at J, with 15 bases in the middle. The V gene's germline CDR1 is SGHRS and CDR2 YFSETQ. For the CDR3, the DNA is TGCGCCAGCAGCTTGGCCCCCACAAGAACAATGAACACTGAAGCTTTCTTT. This encodes CASSLAPTRTMNTEAFF.

The chain carries TRBV18 and TRBJ1-5; D gene ambiguous. V was shortened by 3 bases and J by 1 base, with 13 bases between the two germline ends. This CDR3 is 16 amino acids long. CDR1 is KGHSH and CDR2 is LQKENI in the germline V gene. The CDR3 loop reads CASSPASPASNQPQHF. For the CDR3, the DNA is TGTGCCAGCTCACCTGCATCGCCAGCCAGCAATCAGCCCCAGCATTTT.

This clone was recorded many times. The V and J genes are TRBV7-2 and TRBJ1-3; D remains ambiguous. This CDR3 contains 13 residues. Trimming took off 0 bases at V and 9 bases at J, with 9 bases between the two ends. The germline V gene encodes CDR1 SGHTA and CDR2 FQGNSA. The CDR3 DNA reads as TGTGCCAGCAGCTTAGCTTCGTCTACCACCATATATTTT. Amino acids: CASSLASSTTIYF.

This chain uses TRBV9 with TRBJ2-7; 7 bases match TRBD1. CDR3 length: 15 residues. Germline V CDR1 and CDR2: SGDLS, YYNGEE. V was pared by 0 bases and J by 6 bases, with 9 bases of the junction left unmatched. The DNA for the CDR3 is TGTGCCAGCAGCGTAGAGGAGACAGGGTGGGTCGAGCAGTACTTC. Protein: CASSVEETGWVEQYF.

The chain joins TRBV10-2 to TRBJ2-2, with 15 bases matching TRBD2. V lost 7 bases to trimming and J lost 3 bases; unmatched junction nucleotides: 6. Per the germline V gene, CDR1 is WSHSY and CDR2 is SAAADI. This CDR3 contains 17 residues. The CDR3 protein is CASTRTSGRDYTGELFF. For the CDR3, the DNA is TGCGCCAGCACTAGGACTAGCGGGAGGGATTACACCGGGGAGCTGTTTTTT.

The genes are TRBV29-1 and TRBJ1-1, with D perhaps matching TRBD1 (6 bases). Trimming pared 5 bases from V and 4 bases from J, leaving 17 bases between. The CDR3 is 14 amino acids. CDR1 SQVTM and CDR2 ANQGSEA come from the germline V gene. This chain's CDR3 is CSVKTGFSGTEAFF. CDR3 DNA sequence: TGCAGCGTTAAGACAGGTTTCTCGGGCACTGAAGCTTTCTTT.

The chain is built from TRBV2 and TRBJ2-1; TRBD1 might be the D (6 bases). Germline V gene lookup returns CDR1 SNHLY and CDR2 FYNNEI. The V end lost 7 bases, the J end lost 0 bases, and 16 bases lay between the germline ends. This CDR3 has 16 residues. As DNA, the CDR3 is TGTGCCAGCATGGATAGGACAGCGAGCTCCTACAATGAGCAGTTCTTC. Its protein product is CASMDRTASSYNEQFF.

For the CDR3, the DNA is TGTGCCAGCAGTGTGGCGGGGGCGACCGATACGCAGTATTTT. This translates into CASSVAGATDTQYF. The V and J genes are TRBV6-6 and TRBJ2-3; D perhaps matches TRBD2 (7 bases). Trimming took 5 bases from V and 6 from J, leaving 15 bases between them. CDR3 size: 14 residues. The germline V gene has CDR1 MNHNY and CDR2 SVGAGI (reference sequence).

The chain joins TRBV21-1 to TRBJ1-5; the tabulated D call, TRBD1, remains unverified against the DNA. TRBV21-1 is a pseudogene segment. The CDR3 contains 14 residues. CDR3 region: CASSIGQGRQPQHF. Written as DNA, the CDR3 is TGTGCCAGCAGCATAGGACAGGGGCGTCAGCCCCAGCATTTT.

The chain couples TRBV28 to TRBJ2-3; D call uncertain. The CDR3 is 12 amino acids. CDR1 is MDHEN and CDR2 is SYDVKM in the germline V gene. The germline V and J ends were trimmed by 6 bases and 6 bases, with 10 bases remaining between them. CDR3 nucleotide sequence: TGTGCCAGCAGGGAAGGTTCCGATACGCAGTATTTT. Translation: CASREGSDTQYF. Combining the CDR3 with reference TRBV28 and TRBJ2-3 gives the whole variable domain DVKVTQSSRYLVKRTGEKVFLECVQDMDHENMFWYRQDPGLGLRLIYFSYDVKMKEKGDIPEGYSVSREKKERFSLILESASTNQTSMYLCASREGSDTQYFGPGTRLTVL.

The CDR3 nucleotides read TGTGCCAGCAGTAAGCGGGATCACAGTGAGCAGTTCTTC. Amino acids: CASSKRDHSEQFF. The chain couples TRBV6-5 to TRBJ2-1, with 7 bases matching TRBD2. The CDR3 length is 13 residues. J lost 9 bases, V lost 5 bases, and 7 bases had no gene match. Germline CDR1 MNHEY, CDR2 SVGAGI.

This chain links TRBV11-2 with TRBJ2-5; 11 bases match TRBD1. The end of the DNA aligns better with TRBJ2-7, so the J call may be wrong. Germline lookup yields CDR1 SGHAT and CDR2 FQNNGV. The CDR3 covers 15 residues. The CDR3 protein is CASSPRGGQGDEQYF. The CDR3 DNA reads TGTGCCAGCAGCCCTCGCGGGGGACAGGGGGACGAGCAGTACTTC.

The chain couples TRBV4-3 to TRBJ2-5; 10 positions agree with TRBD2. The CDR3 consists of 17 residues. Per the germline V gene, CDR1 is LGHNA and CDR2 is YSLEER. With V trimmed by 0 bases and J by 2 bases, 6 bases remained unmatched. DNA of the CDR3: TGCGCCAGCAGCCAAGATCCCCCACTAGCGGGACAAGAGACCCAGTACTTC. Translation: CASSQDPPLAGQETQYF.

The V call is TRBV6-6, the J call TRBJ2-2; D gene unclear. The length of the CDR3 is 11 residues. Trimming pared 4 bases from V and 4 bases from J, leaving 1 base between. Germline V lookup: CDR1 MNHNY, CDR2 SVGAGI (reference sequence). The CDR3 DNA sequence: TGTGCCAGCAGTTCCACCGGGGAGCTGTTTTTT. This sequence encodes CASSSTGELFF.